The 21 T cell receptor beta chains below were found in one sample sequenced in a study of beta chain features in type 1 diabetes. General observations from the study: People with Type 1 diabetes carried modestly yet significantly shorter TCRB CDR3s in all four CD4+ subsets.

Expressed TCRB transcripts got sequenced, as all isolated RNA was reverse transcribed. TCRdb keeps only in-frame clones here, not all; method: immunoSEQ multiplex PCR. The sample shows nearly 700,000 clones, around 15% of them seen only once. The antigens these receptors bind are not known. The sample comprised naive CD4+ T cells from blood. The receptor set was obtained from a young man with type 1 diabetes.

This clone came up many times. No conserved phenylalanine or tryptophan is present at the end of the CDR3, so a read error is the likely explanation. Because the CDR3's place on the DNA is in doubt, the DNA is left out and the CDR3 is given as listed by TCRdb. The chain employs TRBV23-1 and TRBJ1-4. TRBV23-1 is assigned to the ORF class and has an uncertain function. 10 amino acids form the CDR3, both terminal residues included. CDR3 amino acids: CASSAPGDPS.

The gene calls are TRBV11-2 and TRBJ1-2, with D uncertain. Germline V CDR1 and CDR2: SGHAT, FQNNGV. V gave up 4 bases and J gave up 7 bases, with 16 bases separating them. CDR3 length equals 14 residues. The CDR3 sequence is CASSSSRMRSGYTF. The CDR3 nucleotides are TGTGCCAGCAGCTCTAGCCGTATGAGGAGTGGCTACACCTTC.

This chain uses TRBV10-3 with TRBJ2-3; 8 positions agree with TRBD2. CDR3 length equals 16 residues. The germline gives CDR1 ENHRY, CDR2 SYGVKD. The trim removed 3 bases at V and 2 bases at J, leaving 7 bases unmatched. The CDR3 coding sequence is TGTGCCATCAGTGATCCGGGAGGGGTCCACACAGATACGCAGTATTTT. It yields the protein CAISDPGGVHTDTQYF.

The CDR3 DNA reads as TGTGCCAGCAGCTTTCGATCCGGGACAGGGGAAGAGACCCAGTACTTC. Its translation: CASSFRSGTGEETQYF. The J gene is TRBJ2-5, the V gene TRBV11-2; 10 bases fit TRBD1. After removal of 3 bases from V and 3 bases from J, the junction contained 7 bases not matched to a gene. CDR1 is SGHAT, CDR2 FQNNGV, per germline. The CDR3 has 16 residues.

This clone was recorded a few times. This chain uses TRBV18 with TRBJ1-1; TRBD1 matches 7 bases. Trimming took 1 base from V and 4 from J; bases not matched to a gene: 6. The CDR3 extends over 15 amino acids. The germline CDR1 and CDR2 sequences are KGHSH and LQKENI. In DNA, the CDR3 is TGTGCCAGCTCACCACGAGAAGGGGGCCTCACTGAAGCTTTCTTT. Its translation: CASSPREGGLTEAFF.

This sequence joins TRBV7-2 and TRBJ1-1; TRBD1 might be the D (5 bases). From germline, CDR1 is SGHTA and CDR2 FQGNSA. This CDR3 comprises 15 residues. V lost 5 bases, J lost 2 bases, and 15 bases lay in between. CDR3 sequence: CASSGIETVNTEAFF. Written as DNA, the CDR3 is TGTGCCAGCAGCGGGATCGAGACAGTCAACACTGAAGCTTTCTTT.

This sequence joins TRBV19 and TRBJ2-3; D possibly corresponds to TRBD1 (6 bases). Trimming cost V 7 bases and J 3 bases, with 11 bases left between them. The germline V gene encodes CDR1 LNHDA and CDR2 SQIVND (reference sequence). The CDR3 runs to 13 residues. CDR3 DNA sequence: TGTGCCAGTACCCTCGGGACAACAGATACGCAGTATTTT. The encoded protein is CASTLGTTDTQYF. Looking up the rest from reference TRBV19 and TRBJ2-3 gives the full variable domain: DGGITQSPKYLFRKEGQNVTLSCEQNLNHDAMYWYRQDPGQGLRLIYYSQIVNDFQKGDIAEGYSVSREKKESFPLTVTSAQKNPTAFYLCASTLGTTDTQYFGPGTRLTVL.

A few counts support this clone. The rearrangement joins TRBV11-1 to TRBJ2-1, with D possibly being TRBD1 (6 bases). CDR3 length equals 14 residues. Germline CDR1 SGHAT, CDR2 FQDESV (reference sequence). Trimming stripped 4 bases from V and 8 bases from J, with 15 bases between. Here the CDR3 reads CASSSGQLGDEQFF. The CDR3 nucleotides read TGTGCCAGCAGCTCGGGACAACTGGGGGATGAGCAGTTCTTC.

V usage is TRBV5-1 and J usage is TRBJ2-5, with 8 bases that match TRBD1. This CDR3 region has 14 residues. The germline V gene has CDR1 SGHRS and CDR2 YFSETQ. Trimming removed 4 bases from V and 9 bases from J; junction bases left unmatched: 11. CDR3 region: CASSPGQGRRPQYF. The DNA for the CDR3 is TGCGCCAGCAGCCCTGGACAGGGCAGGAGGCCCCAGTACTTC.

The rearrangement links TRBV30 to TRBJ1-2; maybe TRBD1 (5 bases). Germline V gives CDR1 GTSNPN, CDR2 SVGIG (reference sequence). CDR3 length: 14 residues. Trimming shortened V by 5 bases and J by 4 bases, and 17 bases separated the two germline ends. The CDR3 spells CAWAPGAYAYGYTF. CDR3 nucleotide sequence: TGTGCCTGGGCCCCCGGGGCTTACGCCTATGGCTACACCTTC.

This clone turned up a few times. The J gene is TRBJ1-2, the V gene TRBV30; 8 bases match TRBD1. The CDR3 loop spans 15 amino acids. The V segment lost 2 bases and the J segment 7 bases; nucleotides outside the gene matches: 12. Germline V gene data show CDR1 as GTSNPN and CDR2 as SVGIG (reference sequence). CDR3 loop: CAWSTTAGTGFGYTF. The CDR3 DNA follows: TGTGCCTGGAGTACCACAGCCGGGACAGGTTTTGGCTACACCTTC.

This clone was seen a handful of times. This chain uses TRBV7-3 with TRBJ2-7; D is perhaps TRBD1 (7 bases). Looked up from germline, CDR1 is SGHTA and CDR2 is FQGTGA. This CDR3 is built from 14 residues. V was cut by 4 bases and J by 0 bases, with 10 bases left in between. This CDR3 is CASSSQGGSYEQYF. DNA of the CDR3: TGTGCCAGCAGCTCTCAGGGGGGCTCCTACGAGCAGTACTTC.

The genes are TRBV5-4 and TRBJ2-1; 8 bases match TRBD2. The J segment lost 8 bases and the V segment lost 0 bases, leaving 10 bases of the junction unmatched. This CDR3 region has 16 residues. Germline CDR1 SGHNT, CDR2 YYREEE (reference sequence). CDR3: CASSLAAGLGQDEQFF. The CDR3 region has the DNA TGTGCCAGCAGCTTGGCCGCGGGACTAGGACAAGATGAGCAGTTCTTC.

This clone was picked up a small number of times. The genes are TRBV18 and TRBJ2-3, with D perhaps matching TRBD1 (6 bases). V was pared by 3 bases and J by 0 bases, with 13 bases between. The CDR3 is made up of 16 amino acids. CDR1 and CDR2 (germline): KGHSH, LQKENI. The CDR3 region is CASSPRTATSTDTQYF. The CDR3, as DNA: TGTGCCAGCTCACCGCGGACAGCGACTAGCACAGATACGCAGTATTTT.

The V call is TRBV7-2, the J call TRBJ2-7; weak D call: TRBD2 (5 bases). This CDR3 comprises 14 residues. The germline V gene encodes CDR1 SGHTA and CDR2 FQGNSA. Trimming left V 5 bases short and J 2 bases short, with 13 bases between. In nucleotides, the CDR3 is TGTGCCAGCAGCACGCCTCGGGGAGCCTACGAGCAGTACTTC. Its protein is CASSTPRGAYEQYF.

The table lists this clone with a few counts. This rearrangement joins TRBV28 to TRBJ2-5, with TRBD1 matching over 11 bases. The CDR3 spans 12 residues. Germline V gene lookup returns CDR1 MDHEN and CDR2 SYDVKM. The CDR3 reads CALGQGAETQYF. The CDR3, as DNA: TGTGCTCTTGGACAGGGGGCTGAGACCCAGTACTTC.

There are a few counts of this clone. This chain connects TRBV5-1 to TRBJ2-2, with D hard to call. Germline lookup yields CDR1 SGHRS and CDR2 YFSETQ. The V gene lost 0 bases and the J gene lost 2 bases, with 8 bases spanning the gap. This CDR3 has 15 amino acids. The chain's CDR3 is CASSLATTNTGELFF. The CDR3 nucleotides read TGCGCCAGCAGCTTGGCCACGACAAACACCGGGGAGCTGTTTTTT.

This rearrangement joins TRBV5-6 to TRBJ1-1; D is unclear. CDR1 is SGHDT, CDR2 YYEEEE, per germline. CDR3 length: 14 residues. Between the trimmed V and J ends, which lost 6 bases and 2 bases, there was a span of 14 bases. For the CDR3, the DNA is TGTGCCAGCACCCCGAGAGTTCAAAACACTGAAGCTTTCTTT. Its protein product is CASTPRVQNTEAFF.

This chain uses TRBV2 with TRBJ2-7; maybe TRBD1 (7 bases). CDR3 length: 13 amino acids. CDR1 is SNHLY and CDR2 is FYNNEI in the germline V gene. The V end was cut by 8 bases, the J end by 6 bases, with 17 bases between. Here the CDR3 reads CASPGDSRSEQYF. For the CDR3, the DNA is TGTGCCAGCCCGGGGGACAGCCGGAGCGAGCAGTACTTC.

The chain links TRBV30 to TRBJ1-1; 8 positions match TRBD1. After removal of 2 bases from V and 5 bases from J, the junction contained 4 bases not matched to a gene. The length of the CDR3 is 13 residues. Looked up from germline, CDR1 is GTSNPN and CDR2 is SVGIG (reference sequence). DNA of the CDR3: TGTGCCTGGAGTCAGGGGGCTAGGACTGAAGCTTTCTTT. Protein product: CAWSQGARTEAFF.

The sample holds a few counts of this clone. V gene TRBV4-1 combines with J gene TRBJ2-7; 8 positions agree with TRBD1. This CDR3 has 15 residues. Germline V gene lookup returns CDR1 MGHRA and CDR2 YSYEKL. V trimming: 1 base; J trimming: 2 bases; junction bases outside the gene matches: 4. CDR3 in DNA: TGCGCCAGCAGCCAAGCGGGACAGGAAGCCTACGAGCAGTACTTC. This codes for CASSQAGQEAYEQYF.